Shown below are 19 T cell receptor beta chains from a single sample sequenced in a study of early stage breast cancer tumors. TCRdb keeps only in-frame clones here, not all; method: immunoSEQ multiplex PCR. This sample yields about 48,000 clones, of which roughly 84% are seen a single time; roughly 1.4% belongs to the top ten. Sequencing was carried out using blood. The source is a person aged 45-60 years with breast cancer.

The rearrangement links TRBV7-9 to TRBJ2-1; D is perhaps TRBD1 (6 bases). V was clipped by 5 bases and J by 9 bases, with 17 bases between them. The CDR3 is 14 amino acids. Germline CDR1 is SEHNR and CDR2 is FQNEAQ (reference sequence). The CDR3 DNA is TGTGCCAGCAGCCACGGCCAGGGGCGAGGTGAGCAGTTCTTC. This sequence encodes CASSHGQGRGEQFF.

The rearrangement links TRBV11-2 to TRBJ2-1, with TRBD2 identical over 12 bases. J lost 0 bases, V lost 3 bases, and 6 bases had no gene match. This CDR3 comprises 18 residues. Germline CDR1 reads SGHAT; CDR2 reads FQNNGV. This CDR3 is CASSFRLAGASSYNEQFF. The CDR3 coding sequence is TGTGCCAGCAGCTTCCGACTAGCGGGGGCAAGCTCCTACAATGAGCAGTTCTTC.

This chain uses TRBV7-3 with TRBJ2-1, with 15 nucleotides matching TRBD2. The CDR3 covers 15 residues. Germline CDR1 SGHTA, CDR2 FQGTGA. The V segment lost 6 bases and the J segment 8 bases; nucleotides outside the gene matches: 5. This CDR3 reads CASSWTSGRAYEQFF. Written as DNA, the CDR3 is TGTGCCAGCAGTTGGACTAGCGGGAGGGCCTATGAGCAGTTCTTC.

This clone was seen a few times. The V and J genes are TRBV7-9 and TRBJ1-4; a weak D match, TRBD1 (5 bases). The CDR3 spans 17 residues. The V end was cut by 2 bases, the J end by 7 bases, with 20 bases between. Germline V gives CDR1 SEHNR, CDR2 FQNEAQ (reference sequence). CDR3 region: CASSLFGEGKDTEKLFF. The CDR3 bases are TGTGCCAGCAGCTTATTCGGGGAGGGGAAGGATACTGAAAAACTGTTTTTT.

This clone was seen a handful of times. The chain joins TRBV7-9 to TRBJ1-6; no firm D call. The CDR3 covers 13 residues. V lost 3 bases, J lost 7 bases, and 7 bases lay in between. Germline V gives CDR1 SEHNR, CDR2 FQNEAQ (reference sequence). CDR3 coding DNA: TGTGCCAGCAGCTTTACGGCGAATTCACCCCTCCACTTT. It is translated as CASSFTANSPLHF.

This clone turned up a few times. The rearrangement uses TRBV19 and TRBJ2-7; the D gene is possibly TRBD1 (5 bases). The CDR3 spans 12 residues. CDR1 is LNHDA, CDR2 SQIVND, per germline (reference sequence). Trimming took off 6 bases at V and 4 bases at J, with 10 bases between the two ends. Written as DNA, the CDR3 is TGTGCCAGTAGCGACAGACGGTACGAGCAGTACTTC. Protein product: CASSDRRYEQYF. The full variable domain, its missing parts supplied by reference TRBV19 and TRBJ2-7, is DGGITQSPKYLFRKEGQNVTLSCEQNLNHDAMYWYRQDPGQGLRLIYYSQIVNDFQKGDIAEGYSVSREKKESFPLTVTSAQKNPTAFYLCASSDRRYEQYFGPGTRLTVT.

The genes are TRBV19 and TRBJ1-5, with 9 bases lining up with TRBD1. The CDR3 is 15 residues long. Germline V gene sequence: CDR1 LNHDA, CDR2 SQIVND (reference sequence). J was trimmed by 2 bases and V by 5 bases; bases with no gene match: 4. Here the CDR3 DNA reads TGTGCCAGTAGTTTCCGGACAGGGGGCAATCAGCCCCAGCATTTT. Residues: CASSFRTGGNQPQHF. The full variable domain, its missing parts supplied by reference TRBV19 and TRBJ1-5, is DGGITQSPKYLFRKEGQNVTLSCEQNLNHDAMYWYRQDPGQGLRLIYYSQIVNDFQKGDIAEGYSVSREKKESFPLTVTSAQKNPTAFYLCASSFRTGGNQPQHFGDGTRLSIL.

The chain uses TRBV5-1 and TRBJ1-1, with 9 bases identical to TRBD1. This CDR3 spans 15 amino acids. Germline assignment: CDR1 SGHRS and CDR2 YFSETQ. Unmatched junction bases numbered 7, after V lost 2 bases and J lost 5 bases. CDR3 loop: CASSLIQGAGTEAFF. The CDR3, as DNA: TGCGCCAGCAGCTTAATACAGGGGGCTGGTACTGAAGCTTTCTTT.

This chain joins TRBV19 and TRBJ1-5; TRBD1 might be the D (5 bases). The length of the CDR3 is 16 residues. The V and J ends lost 2 bases and 0 bases respectively, with 11 bases between them. In germline, CDR1 is LNHDA, CDR2 SQIVND (reference sequence). CDR3 DNA sequence: TGTGCCAGTAGTATACGAACAGGTAATAGCAATCAGCCCCAGCATTTT. Its protein product is CASSIRTGNSNQPQHF.

This chain connects TRBV11-2 to TRBJ1-4; D may be TRBD1 (6 bases). This CDR3 region has 14 residues. The germline CDR1 and CDR2 sequences are SGHAT and FQNNGV. V was pared by 3 bases and J by 7 bases, with 12 bases between. The CDR3 here is CASSLRGDGEKLFF. The CDR3 region has the DNA TGTGCCAGCAGCTTGAGGGGGGATGGTGAAAAACTGTTTTTT.

The J gene is TRBJ1-1, the V gene TRBV7-8; possibly TRBD1 for D (5 bases). The CDR3 sequence is 13 residues long. V was cut by 1 base and J by 6 bases, with 9 bases left in between. In germline, CDR1 is SGHVS, CDR2 FQNEAQ. CDR3 coding DNA: TGTGCCAGCAGCTTAGAAGGACAACCTGAAGCTTTCTTT. This gives the protein CASSLEGQPEAFF.

The gene calls are TRBV18 and TRBJ1-1; D unclear. V was pared by 3 bases and J by 5 bases, with 10 bases between. The CDR3 totals 13 residues. The germline CDR1 and CDR2 sequences are KGHSH and LQKENI. The DNA for the CDR3 is TGTGCCAGCTCACCCGGCCCGGTTACTGAAGCTTTCTTT. Translation gives CASSPGPVTEAFF.

This clone was detected a few times. This rearrangement joins TRBV25-1 to TRBJ2-7, with a tentative D call TRBD2 (5 bases). CDR1 is MGHDK, CDR2 SYGVNS, per germline. This CDR3 contains 15 residues. V was trimmed by 3 bases and J by 6 bases, leaving 18 bases between them. CDR3 DNA sequence: TGTGCCAGCAGTGACTTTTTTTTGAGCGGCGGCGAGCAGTACTTC. As protein: CASSDFFLSGGEQYF.

This clone was observed a few times. This sequence joins TRBV2 and TRBJ1-2; D may be TRBD1 (6 bases). With 5 bases removed from V and 5 bases from J, the gap between germline ends came to 12 bases. CDR3 length equals 13 residues. Per germline, CDR1 SNHLY and CDR2 FYNNEI. The CDR3 nucleotides are TGTGCCAGCAGTAACAGGGCTCGGTATGGCTACACCTTC. This codes for CASSNRARYGYTF. Variable domain in full (rest from reference TRBV2 and TRBJ1-2): EPEVTQTPSHQVTQMGQEVILRCVPISNHLYFYWYRQILGQKVEFLVSFYNNEISEKSEIFDDQFSVERPDGSNFTLKIRSTKLEDSAMYFCASSNRARYGYTFGSGTRLTVV.

J is TRBJ2-3 and V is TRBV5-8; D gene ambiguous. Trimming left V 0 bases short and J 2 bases short, with 4 bases between. The CDR3 contains 13 residues. CDR1 and CDR2 (germline): SGHTS, YDEGEE. The CDR3 sequence is CASSLGITDTQYF. CDR3 coding DNA: TGTGCCAGCAGCTTGGGGATCACAGATACGCAGTATTTT.

This clone was detected only a few times. The CDR3 reads CASSSYPDSYNSPLHF. The CDR3 DNA is TGTGCCAGCAGCTCATACCCGGACAGTTATAATTCACCCCTCCACTTT. The V gene is TRBV7-9, the J gene TRBJ1-6; D is perhaps TRBD1 (6 bases). V lost 4 bases, J lost 4 bases, and 14 bases lay in between. Germline lookup yields CDR1 SEHNR and CDR2 FQNEAQ (reference sequence). The CDR3 sequence is 16 residues long.

The chain carries TRBV6-1 and TRBJ1-5, with D possibly TRBD1 on 5 matching bases. CDR1 and CDR2 (germline): MNHNS, SASEGT. The CDR3 loop spans 13 amino acids. V dropped 3 bases and J dropped 2 bases, with 5 bases sitting between them. The CDR3 loop is CASSDRGNQPQHF. The DNA of the CDR3 is TGTGCCAGCAGTGACAGGGGCAATCAGCCCCAGCATTTT.

This rearrangement joins TRBV18 to TRBJ1-2, with 9 bases aligning to TRBD1. The CDR3 extends over 14 amino acids. The V gene end was trimmed by 4 bases and the J gene end by 8 bases; junction bases not matched to a gene: 8. Germline assignment: CDR1 KGHSH and CDR2 LQKENI. The CDR3 coding sequence is TGTGCCAGCTCACGTGGACAGGGGATGGGAGGCTACACCTTC. Translated: CASSRGQGMGGYTF. Supplemented by reference TRBV18 and TRBJ1-2, the full variable domain reads NAGVMQNPRHLVRRRGQEARLRCSPMKGHSHVYWYRQLPEEGLKFMVYLQKENIIDESGMPKERFSAEFPKEGPSILRIQQVVRGDSAAYFCASSRGQGMGGYTFGSGTRLTVV.

As for this clone: One end of the junction fails to match germline, which may point to a read error. V usage is TRBV4-3 and J usage is TRBJ2-7, with TRBD2 matching 8 bases. CDR1 LGHNA and CDR2 YSLEER come from the germline V gene. The CDR3 contains 18 residues. The CDR3 DNA is TGCGCCAGCAGCCAAGATCGCGACCTAGCGGGCCATTCCTACGCGCAGTACTTC. Translated: CASSQDRDLAGHSYAQYF.